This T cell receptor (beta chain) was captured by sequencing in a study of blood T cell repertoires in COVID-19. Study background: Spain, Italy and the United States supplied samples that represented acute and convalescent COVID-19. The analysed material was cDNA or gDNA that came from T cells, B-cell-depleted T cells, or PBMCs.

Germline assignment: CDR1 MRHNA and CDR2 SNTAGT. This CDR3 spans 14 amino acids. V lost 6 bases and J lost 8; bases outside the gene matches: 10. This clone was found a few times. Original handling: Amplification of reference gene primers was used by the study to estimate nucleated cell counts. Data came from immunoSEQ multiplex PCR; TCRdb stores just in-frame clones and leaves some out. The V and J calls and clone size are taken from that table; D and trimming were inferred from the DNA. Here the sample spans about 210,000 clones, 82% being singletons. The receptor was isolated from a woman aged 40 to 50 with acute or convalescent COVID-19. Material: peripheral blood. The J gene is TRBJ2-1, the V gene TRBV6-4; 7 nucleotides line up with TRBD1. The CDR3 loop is CASSGDRLSHEQFF. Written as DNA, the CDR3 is TGTGCCAGCAGCGGGGACAGACTATCTCATGAGCAGTTCTTC.